The sequence of this T cell receptor beta chain was determined in a study of T cell repertoires in cytomegalovirus infection. Study context: Evidence of both CMV infection and a matching HLA type came from public TCR beta signatures.

In TCRdb, the reads were re-called with MiXCR into one record per CDR3 protein. The table has around 800,000 distinct CDR3 sequences, 30% to 35% seen once. Germline CDR1 reads SGHAT; CDR2 reads FQNNGV. CDR3 length: 17 amino acids. V lost 3 bases to trimming and J lost 3 bases; unmatched junction nucleotides: 5. With regard to this clonotype: No antigen is known for it.

The source is a human donor in good health (CMV status not recorded). Some clones in this sample may be carry-over from other donors' samples. This chain links TRBV11-2 with TRBJ2-3; 14 bases line up with TRBD2. Here the sequenced sample was cultured CD8+ T cells from PBMCs, taken from culture after CMV antigen stimulation. The CDR3 sequence: CASSFWTSGGRTDTQYF. Here the CDR3 DNA reads TGTGCCAGCAGCTTTTGGACTAGCGGGGGGCGAACAGATACGCAGTATTTT.